The sequence of this TCR beta chain was determined in a study of spatial heterogeneity in lung cancer. At the level of the study: Counts of TCR transcripts in tumor regions correlated strongly with a matched bulk RNA-seq T cell module score. Each unique TCR and UMI combination was seen more than ten times on average in raw reads. Study observations and caveats: Counts of expanded intratumoral alpha and beta TCRs tracked tumor mutation counts.

TCRdb recomputed calls from the 5' RACE reads with MiXCR, one row per CDR3 protein. The sample contains about 25,000 distinct CDR3 sequences, under 9.5% of which appear only once. The germline CDR1 and CDR2 sequences are SGHRS and YFSETQ. V lost 4 bases, J lost 3 bases, and 19 bases lay in between. There are 16 residues in the CDR3. Time point reported: sample taken at primary tumor resection. This clonotype was counted at least ten times. The antigen is unknown. The V and J genes are TRBV5-1 and TRBJ1-1; a weak D match, TRBD1 (5 bases). This receptor was taken from a male donor with early-stage non-small cell lung cancer. Sample: lung tumor tissue, taken at surgery. The CDR3 sequence is CASSQLLAGGDTEAFF. The CDR3 coding sequence is TGCGCCAGCAGCCAATTACTGGCCGGAGGGGACACTGAAGCTTTCTTT.